This TCR beta chain was identified during a study of molecular identifiers for immune sequencing clone quantification. Study in general: Within a replicate experiment, RNA obtained from either 20,000 or 100,000 naive CD8 cells was divided into five aliquots, and four of those aliquots were then sequenced. Whole-study results and caveats: Reportedly, one cell's Jurkat TCR RNA was detected within one million naive CD8 cells.

TCRdb independently ran MiXCR on the PCR reads; one entry per CDR3 protein. The repertoire holds hundreds of thousands of distinct CDR3 sequences, with about 25% as singletons. This CDR3 is built from 15 residues. Germline V gene sequence: CDR1 GTSNPN, CDR2 SVGIG (reference sequence). V was clipped by 0 bases and J by 11 bases, with 22 bases between them. This clonotype occurred a few times. Its antigen is unidentified. A CD8+CD4-CCR7+CD45RA+ phenotype served as the sorting definition for naive CD8 T cells. Sequenced input: naive CD8+ T cells from blood, with Jurkat cell RNA spiked in. The subset: FACS-sorted CD8+CD4-CCR7+CD45RA+ naive T cells. This clonotype was obtained from a human donor in good health. Some libraries in this study had Jurkat cell RNA spiked in. This rearrangement joins TRBV30 to TRBJ1-1, with TRBD1 as a possible D gene (6 bases). The CDR3 nucleotides read TGTGCCTGGAGTGTAAAGGTGGGCAGGGGTAGGATGGCTTTCTTT. Protein sequence: CAWSVKVGRGRMAFF.